This T cell receptor beta chain was retrieved from a study of T cells of healthy individuals. TCRdb re-called the 5' RACE reads with MiXCR, one entry per CDR3 protein. The table shows around 98,000 distinct CDR3 sequences, with roughly 15% occurring only once. The CDR3 runs to 13 residues. Germline V gene data show CDR1 as LNHDA and CDR2 as SQIVND (reference sequence). V was pared by 7 bases and J by 0 bases, with 10 bases between. There are a few counts of this clonotype. The clonotype was recovered from a human donor in good health. V and J are TRBV19 and TRBJ2-7; tentative D call: TRBD1 (5 bases). CDR3 DNA: TGTGCCAGTAAGGACACAGCCTCCTACGAGCAGTACTTC. Residues: CASKDTASYEQYF.